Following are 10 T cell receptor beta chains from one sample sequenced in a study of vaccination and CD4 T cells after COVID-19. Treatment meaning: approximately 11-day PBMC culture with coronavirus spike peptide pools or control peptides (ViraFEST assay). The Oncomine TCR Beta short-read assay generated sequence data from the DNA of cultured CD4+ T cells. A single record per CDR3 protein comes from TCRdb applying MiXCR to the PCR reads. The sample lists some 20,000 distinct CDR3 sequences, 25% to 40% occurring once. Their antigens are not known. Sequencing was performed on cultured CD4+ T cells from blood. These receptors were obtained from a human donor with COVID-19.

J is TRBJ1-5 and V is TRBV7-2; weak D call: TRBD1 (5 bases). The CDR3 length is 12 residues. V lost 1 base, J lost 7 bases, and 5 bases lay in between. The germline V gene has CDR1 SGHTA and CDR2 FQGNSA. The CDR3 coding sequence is TGTGCCAGCAGCTTAGGGACACAGCCCCAGCATTTT. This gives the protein CASSLGTQPQHF.

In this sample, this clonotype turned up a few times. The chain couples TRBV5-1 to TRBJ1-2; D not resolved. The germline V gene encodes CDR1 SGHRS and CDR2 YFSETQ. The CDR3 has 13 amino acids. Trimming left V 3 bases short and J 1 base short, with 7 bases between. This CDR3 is CASSSFLNYGYTF. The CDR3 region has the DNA TGCGCCAGCAGCTCTTTCCTTAACTATGGCTACACCTTC.

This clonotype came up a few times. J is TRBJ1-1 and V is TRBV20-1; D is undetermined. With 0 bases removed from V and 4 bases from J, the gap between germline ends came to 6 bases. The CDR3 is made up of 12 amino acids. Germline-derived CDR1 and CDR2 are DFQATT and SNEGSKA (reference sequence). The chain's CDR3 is CSARDPLTEAFF. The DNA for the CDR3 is TGCAGTGCTAGAGATCCCCTCACTGAAGCTTTCTTT.

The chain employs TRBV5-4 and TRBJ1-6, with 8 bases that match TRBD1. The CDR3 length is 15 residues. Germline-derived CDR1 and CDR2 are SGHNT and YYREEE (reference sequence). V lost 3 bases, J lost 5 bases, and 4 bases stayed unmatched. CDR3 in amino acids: CASSSRTGNNSPLHF. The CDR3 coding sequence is TGTGCCAGCAGCTCGAGGACAGGGAATAATTCACCCCTCCACTTT.

In DNA, the CDR3 is TGTGCCAGCAGCAGGACAGGGGCCGGGGAGCTGTTTTTT. Residues: CASSRTGAGELFF. The chain employs TRBV6-1 and TRBJ2-2; 9 positions agree with TRBD1. Unmatched junction bases numbered 2, after V lost 6 bases and J lost 6 bases. The germline V gene encodes CDR1 MNHNS and CDR2 SASEGT. The CDR3 totals 13 residues.

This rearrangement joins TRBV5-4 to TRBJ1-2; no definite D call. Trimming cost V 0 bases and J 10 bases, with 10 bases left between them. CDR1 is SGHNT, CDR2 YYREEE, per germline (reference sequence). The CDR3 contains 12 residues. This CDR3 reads CASSLEDLNYTF. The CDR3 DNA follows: TGTGCCAGCAGCTTGGAAGACCTCAACTACACCTTC.

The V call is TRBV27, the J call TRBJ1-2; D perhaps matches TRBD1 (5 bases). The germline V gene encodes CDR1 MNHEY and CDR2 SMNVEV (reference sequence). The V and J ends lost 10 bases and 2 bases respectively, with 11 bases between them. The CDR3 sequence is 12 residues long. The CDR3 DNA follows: TGTGCCACCCATGGGGCCAACTATGGCTACACCTTC. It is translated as CATHGANYGYTF.

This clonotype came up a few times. CDR3 in DNA: TGTGCCAGCAGTTACGGACAGGGGGCCCTAGCTTTCTTT. Amino acids: CASSYGQGALAFF. V gene TRBV6-5 combines with J gene TRBJ1-1; 11 nucleotides agree with TRBD1. With 2 bases clipped from V and 10 bases from J, the junction kept 3 bases outside the gene matches. The germline CDR1 and CDR2 sequences are MNHEY and SVGAGI. The CDR3 spans 13 residues.

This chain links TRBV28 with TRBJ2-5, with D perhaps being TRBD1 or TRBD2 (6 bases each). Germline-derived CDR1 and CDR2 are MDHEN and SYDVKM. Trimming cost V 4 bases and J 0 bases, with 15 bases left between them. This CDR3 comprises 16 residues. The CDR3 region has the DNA TGTGCCAGCAGTTCCCGTGCGGGGACATACCAAGAGACCCAGTACTTC. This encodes CASSSRAGTYQETQYF.

CDR3 DNA sequence: TGCGCCAGCAGCCAACGAGGGAAGGGGACCGGGGAGCTGTTTTTT. Translation gives CASSQRGKGTGELFF. V usage is TRBV4-3 and J usage is TRBJ2-2, with D perhaps matching TRBD1 or TRBD2 (5 bases each). Trimming left V 2 bases short and J 5 bases short, with 12 bases between. The CDR3 spans 15 residues. CDR1 and CDR2 (germline): LGHNA, YSLEER.